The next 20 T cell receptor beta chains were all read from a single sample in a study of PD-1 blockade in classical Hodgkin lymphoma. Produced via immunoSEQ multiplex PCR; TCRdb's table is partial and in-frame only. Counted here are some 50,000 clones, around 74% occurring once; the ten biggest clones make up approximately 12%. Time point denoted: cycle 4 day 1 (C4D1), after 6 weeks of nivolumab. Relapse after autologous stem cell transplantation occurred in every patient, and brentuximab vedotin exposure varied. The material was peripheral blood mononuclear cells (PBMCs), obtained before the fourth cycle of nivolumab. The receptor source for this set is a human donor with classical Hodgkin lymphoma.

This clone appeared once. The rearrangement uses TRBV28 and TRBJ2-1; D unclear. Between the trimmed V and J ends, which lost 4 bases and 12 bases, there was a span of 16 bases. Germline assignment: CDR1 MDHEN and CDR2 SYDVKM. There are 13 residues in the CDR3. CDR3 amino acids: CASSSPARIGQFF. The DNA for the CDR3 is TGTGCCAGCAGTTCTCCGGCCCGGATAGGGCAGTTCTTC.

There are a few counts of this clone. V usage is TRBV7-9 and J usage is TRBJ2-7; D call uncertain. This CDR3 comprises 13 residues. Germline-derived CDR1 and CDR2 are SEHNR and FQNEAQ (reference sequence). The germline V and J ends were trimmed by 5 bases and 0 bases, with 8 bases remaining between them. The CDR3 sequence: CASSRLSSYEQYF. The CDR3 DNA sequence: TGTGCCAGCAGCCGACTTAGCTCCTACGAGCAGTACTTC. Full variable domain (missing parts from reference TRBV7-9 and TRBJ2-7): DTGVSQNPRHKITKRGQNVTFRCDPISEHNRLYWYRQTLGQGPEFLTYFQNEAQLEKSRLLSDRFSAERPKGSFSTLEIQRTEQGDSAMYLCASSRLSSYEQYFGPGTRLTVT.

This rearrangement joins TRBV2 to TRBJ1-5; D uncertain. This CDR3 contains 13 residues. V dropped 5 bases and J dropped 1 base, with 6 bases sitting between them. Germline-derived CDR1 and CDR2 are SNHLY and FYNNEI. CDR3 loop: CASSLDSNQPQHF. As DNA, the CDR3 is TGTGCCAGCAGTTTGGACAGCAATCAGCCCCAGCATTTT.

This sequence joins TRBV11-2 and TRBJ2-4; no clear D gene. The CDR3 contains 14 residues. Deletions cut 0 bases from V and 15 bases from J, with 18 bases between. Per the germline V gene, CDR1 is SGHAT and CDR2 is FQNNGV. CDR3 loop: CASSLDPQSVRRYF. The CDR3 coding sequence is TGTGCCAGCAGCTTAGATCCCCAATCCGTCCGCCGGTACTTC.

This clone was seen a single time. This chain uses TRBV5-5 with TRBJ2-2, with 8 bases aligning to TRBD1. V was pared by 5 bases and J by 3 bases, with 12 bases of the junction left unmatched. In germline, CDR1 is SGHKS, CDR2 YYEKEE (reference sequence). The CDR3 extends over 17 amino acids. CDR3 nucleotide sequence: TGTGCCAGCAGACCCACCGGTTACAGGGGGGACACCGGGGAGCTGTTTTTT. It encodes CASRPTGYRGDTGELFF. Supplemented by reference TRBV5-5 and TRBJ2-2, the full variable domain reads DAGVTQSPTHLIKTRGQQVTLRCSPISGHKSVSWYQQVLGQGPQFIFQYYEKEERGRGNFPDRFSARQFPNYSSELNVNALLLGDSALYLCASRPTGYRGDTGELFFGEGSRLTVL.

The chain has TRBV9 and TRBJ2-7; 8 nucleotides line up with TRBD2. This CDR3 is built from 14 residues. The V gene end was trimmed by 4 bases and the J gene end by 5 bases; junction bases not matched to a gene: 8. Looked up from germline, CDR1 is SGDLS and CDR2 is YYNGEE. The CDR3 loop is CASSPTGLAHEQYF. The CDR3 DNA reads TGTGCCAGCAGCCCCACTGGACTAGCACACGAGCAGTACTTC.

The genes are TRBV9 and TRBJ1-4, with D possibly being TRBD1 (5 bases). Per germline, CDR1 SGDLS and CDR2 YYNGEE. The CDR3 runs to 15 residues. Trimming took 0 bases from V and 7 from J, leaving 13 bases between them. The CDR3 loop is CASSVGGEISEKLFF. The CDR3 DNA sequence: TGTGCCAGCAGCGTAGGGGGGGAGATTAGTGAAAAACTGTTTTTT. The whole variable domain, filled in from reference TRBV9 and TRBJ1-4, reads DSGVTQTPKHLITATGQRVTLRCSPRSGDLSVYWYQQSLDQGLQFLIQYYNGEERAKGNILERFSAQQFPDLHSELNLSSLELGDSALYFCASSVGGEISEKLFFGSGTQLSVL.

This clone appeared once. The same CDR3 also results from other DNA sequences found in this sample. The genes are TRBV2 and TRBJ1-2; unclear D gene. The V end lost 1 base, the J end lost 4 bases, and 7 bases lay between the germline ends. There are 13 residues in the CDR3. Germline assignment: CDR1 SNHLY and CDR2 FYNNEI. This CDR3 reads CASSEGGVYGYTF. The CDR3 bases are TGTGCCAGCAGTGAAGGCGGAGTCTATGGCTACACCTTC.

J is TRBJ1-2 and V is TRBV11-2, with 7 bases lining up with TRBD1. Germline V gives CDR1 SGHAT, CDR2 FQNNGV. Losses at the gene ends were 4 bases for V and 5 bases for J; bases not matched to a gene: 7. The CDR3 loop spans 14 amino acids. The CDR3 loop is CASSSARGLYGYTF. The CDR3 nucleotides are TGTGCCAGCAGCTCCGCGAGGGGGCTGTATGGCTACACCTTC.

CDR3 sequence (DNA): TGTGCCAGCAGTTTATCCGGGGGTTTCGGCTACACCTTC. Translated, it gives CASSLSGGFGYTF. The chain is built from TRBV27 and TRBJ1-2; D perhaps matches TRBD1 (5 bases). The germline CDR1 and CDR2 sequences are MNHEY and SMNVEV (reference sequence). V was cut by 0 bases and J by 8 bases, with 10 bases left in between. The CDR3 runs to 13 residues.

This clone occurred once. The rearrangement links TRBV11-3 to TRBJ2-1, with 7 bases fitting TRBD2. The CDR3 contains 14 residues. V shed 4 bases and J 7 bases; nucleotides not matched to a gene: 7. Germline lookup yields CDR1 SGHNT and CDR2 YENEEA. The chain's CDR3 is CASSYGLGTNEQFF. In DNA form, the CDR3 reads TGTGCCAGCAGCTATGGACTAGGGACGAATGAGCAGTTCTTC.

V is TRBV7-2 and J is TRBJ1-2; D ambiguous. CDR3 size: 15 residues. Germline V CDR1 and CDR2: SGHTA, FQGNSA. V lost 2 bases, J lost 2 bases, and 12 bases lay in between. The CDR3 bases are TGTGCCAGCAGCTTACTTTCTACGGGAAACTATGGCTACACCTTC. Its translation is CASSLLSTGNYGYTF.

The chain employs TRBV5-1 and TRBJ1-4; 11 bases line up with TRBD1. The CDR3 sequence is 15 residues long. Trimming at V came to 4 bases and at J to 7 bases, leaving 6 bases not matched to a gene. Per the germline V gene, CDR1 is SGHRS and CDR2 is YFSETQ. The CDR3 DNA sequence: TGCGCCAGCAGCCCGAGGACAGGGGGCGGTGAAAAACTGTTTTTT. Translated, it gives CASSPRTGGGEKLFF.

Written as DNA, the CDR3 is TGTGCCAGCAGCCTCAAAGATGAGCTCCTCACCTACGAGCAGTACTTC. This gives the protein CASSLKDELLTYEQYF. The rearrangement joins TRBV21-1 to TRBJ2-7; the D call in the table, TRBD2, was not verified against the DNA. TRBV21-1 is a pseudogene locus. The CDR3 loop spans 16 amino acids.

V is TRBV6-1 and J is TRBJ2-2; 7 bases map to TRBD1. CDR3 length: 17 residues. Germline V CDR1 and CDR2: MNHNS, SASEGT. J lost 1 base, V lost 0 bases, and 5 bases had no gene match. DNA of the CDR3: TGTGCCAGCAGTGAAGCCGGCAACAGGGGGAACACCGGGGAGCTGTTTTTT. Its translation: CASSEAGNRGNTGELFF.

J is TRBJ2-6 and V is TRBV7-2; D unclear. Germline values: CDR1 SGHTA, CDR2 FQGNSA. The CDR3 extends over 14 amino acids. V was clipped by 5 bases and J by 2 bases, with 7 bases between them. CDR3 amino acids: CASSPQAGANVLTF. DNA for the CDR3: TGTGCCAGCAGCCCCCAGGCTGGGGCCAACGTCCTGACTTTC.

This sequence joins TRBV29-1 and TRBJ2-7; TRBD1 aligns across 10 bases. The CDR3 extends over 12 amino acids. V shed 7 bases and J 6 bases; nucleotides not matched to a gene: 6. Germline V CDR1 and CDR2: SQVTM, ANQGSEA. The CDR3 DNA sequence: TGCAGCGCTGGGACAGGGGCGGGCGAGCAGTACTTC. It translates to CSAGTGAGEQYF.

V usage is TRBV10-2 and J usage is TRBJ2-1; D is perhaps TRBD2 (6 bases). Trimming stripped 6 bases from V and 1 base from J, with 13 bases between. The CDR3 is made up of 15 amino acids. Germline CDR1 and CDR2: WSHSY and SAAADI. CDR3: CASRGGVGSYNEQFF. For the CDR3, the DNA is TGCGCCAGCAGGGGGGGAGTAGGATCCTACAATGAGCAGTTCTTC.

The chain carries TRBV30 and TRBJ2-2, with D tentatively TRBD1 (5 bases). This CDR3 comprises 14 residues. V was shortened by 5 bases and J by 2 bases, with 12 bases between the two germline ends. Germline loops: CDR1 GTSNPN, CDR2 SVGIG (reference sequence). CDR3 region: CAWGLGHNTGELFF. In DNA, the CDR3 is TGTGCCTGGGGTCTTGGACACAACACCGGGGAGCTGTTTTTT.

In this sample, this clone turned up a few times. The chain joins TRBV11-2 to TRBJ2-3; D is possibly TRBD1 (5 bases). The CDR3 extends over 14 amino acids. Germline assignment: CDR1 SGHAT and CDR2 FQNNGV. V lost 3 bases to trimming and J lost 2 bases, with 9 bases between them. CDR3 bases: TGTGCCAGCAGCTTCCCAGGACACACAGATACGCAGTATTTT. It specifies CASSFPGHTDTQYF. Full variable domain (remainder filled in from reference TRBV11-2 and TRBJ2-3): EAGVAQSPRYKIIEKRQSVAFWCNPISGHATLYWYQQILGQGPKLLIQFQNNGVVDDSQLPKDRFSAERLKGVDSTLKIQPAKLEDSAVYLCASSFPGHTDTQYFGPGTRLTVL.